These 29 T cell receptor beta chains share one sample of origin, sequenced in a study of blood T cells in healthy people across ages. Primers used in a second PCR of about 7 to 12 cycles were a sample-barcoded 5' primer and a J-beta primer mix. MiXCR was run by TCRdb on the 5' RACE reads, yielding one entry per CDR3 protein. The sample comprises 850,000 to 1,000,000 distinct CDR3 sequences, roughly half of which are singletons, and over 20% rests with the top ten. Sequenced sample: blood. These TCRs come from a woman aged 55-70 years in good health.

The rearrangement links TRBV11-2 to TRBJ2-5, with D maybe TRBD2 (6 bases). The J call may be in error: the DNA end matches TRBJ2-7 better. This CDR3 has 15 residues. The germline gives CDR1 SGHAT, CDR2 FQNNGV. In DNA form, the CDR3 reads TGTGCCAGCAGCTTGGAAGCGGGTGCGTACTACGAGCAGTACTTC. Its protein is CASSLEAGAYYEQYF.

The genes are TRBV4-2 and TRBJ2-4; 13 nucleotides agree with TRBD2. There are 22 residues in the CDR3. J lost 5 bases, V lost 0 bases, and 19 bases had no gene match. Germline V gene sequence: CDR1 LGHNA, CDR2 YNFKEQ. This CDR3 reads CASSQDLTGLAGEKGAENIQYF. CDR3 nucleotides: TGTGCCAGCAGCCAAGATCTAACAGGACTAGCGGGAGAAAAAGGGGCCGAAAACATTCAGTACTTC.

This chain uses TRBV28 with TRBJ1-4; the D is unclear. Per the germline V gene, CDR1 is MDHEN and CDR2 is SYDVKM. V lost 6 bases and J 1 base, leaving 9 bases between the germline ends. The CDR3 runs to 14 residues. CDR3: CASRRAETNEKLFF. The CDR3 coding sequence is TGTGCCAGCAGGAGGGCGGAAACTAATGAAAAACTGTTTTTT.

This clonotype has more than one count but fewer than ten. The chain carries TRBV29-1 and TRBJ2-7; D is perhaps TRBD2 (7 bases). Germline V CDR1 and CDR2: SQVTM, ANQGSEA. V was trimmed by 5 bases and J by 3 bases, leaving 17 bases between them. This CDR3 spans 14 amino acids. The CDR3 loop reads CSVQTGRDYYEQYF. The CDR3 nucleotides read TGCAGCGTTCAGACAGGTCGGGACTACTACGAGCAGTACTTC.

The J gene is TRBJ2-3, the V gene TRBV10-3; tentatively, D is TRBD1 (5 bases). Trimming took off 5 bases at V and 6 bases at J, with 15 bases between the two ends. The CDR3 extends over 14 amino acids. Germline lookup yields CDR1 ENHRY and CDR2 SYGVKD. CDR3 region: CAISLRVVTDTQYF. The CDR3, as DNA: TGTGCCATCAGTCTCAGGGTAGTTACCGATACGCAGTATTTT.

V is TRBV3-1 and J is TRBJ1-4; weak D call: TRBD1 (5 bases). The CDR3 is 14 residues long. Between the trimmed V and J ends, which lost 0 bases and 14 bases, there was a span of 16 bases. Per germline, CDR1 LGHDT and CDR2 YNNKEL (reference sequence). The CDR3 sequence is CASSQELRTRDLFF. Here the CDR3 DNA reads TGTGCCAGCAGCCAAGAATTGAGGACAAGGGACCTGTTTTTT.

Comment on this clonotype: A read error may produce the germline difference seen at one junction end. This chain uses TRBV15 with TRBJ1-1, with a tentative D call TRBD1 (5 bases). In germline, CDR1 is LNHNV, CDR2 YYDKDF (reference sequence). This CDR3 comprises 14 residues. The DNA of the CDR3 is TGTGCCACCAGCGGAGAAACAGGATACACTGAAGCTTTCTTT. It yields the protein CATSGETGYTEAFF.

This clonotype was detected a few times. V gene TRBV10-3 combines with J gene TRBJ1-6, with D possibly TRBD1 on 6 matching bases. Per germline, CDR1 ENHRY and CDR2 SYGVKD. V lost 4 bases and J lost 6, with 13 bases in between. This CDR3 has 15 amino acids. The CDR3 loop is CAISGTGARNSPLHF. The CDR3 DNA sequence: TGTGCCATCAGTGGAACGGGGGCGCGTAATTCACCCCTCCACTTT.

The CDR3 loop reads CASSQDRNTYEQYF. CDR3 nucleotides: TGTGCCAGCAGCCAAGATCGGAATACCTACGAGCAGTACTTC. The genes are TRBV3-1 and TRBJ2-7; D gene uncertain. Trimming took 0 bases from V and 2 from J, leaving 8 bases between them. The CDR3 is 14 residues long. Germline V gene sequence: CDR1 LGHDT, CDR2 YNNKEL (reference sequence).

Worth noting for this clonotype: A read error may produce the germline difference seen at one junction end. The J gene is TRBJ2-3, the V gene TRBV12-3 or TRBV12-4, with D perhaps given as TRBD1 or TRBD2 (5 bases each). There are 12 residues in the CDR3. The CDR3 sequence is CASRLRGDAQYF. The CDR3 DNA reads TGTGCCAGCAGATTAAGGGGAGATGCGCAGTATTTT.

In DNA, the CDR3 is TGTGCCAGCAGCCAAGGGGCGGGATGTCTCCACGAGCAGTACTTC. Its translation is CASSQGAGCLHEQYF. V and J are TRBV4-2 and TRBJ2-5; tentatively, D is TRBD2 (6 bases). The J call may not be correct, given that the DNA end is closer to TRBJ2-7. Germline-derived CDR1 and CDR2 are LGHNA and YNFKEQ. The CDR3 length is 15 residues.

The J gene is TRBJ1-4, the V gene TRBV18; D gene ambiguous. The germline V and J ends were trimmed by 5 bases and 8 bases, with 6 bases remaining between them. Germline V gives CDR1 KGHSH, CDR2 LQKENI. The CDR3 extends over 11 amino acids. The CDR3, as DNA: TGTGCCAGCTCAACGTCAGAAAAACTGTTTTTT. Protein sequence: CASSTSEKLFF.

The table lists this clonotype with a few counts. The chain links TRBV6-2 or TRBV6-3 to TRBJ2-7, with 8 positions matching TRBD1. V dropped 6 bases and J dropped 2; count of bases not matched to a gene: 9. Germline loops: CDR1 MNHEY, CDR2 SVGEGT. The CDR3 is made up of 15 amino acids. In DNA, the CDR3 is TGTGCCAGCAGAATCACCACGGGACAGGCCTACGAGCAGTACTTC. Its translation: CASRITTGQAYEQYF.

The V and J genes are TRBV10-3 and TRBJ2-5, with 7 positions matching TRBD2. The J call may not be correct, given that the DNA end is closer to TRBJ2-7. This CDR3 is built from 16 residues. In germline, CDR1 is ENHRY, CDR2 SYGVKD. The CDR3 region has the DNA TGTGCCATCAGTGAGCCCGGACTAGTGGGAACTTACGAGCAGTACTTC. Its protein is CAISEPGLVGTYEQYF.

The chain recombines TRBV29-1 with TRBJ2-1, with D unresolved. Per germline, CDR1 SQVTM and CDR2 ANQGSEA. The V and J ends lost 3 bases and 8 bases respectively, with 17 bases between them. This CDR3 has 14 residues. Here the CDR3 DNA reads TGCAGCGTTGAGCTGCGAAGGCCCACCGATGAGCAGTTCTTC. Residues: CSVELRRPTDEQFF.

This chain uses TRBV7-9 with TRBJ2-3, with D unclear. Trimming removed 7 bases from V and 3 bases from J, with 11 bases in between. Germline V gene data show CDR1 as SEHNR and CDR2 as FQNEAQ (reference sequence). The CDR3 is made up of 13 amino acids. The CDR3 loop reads CASKIDVTDTQYF. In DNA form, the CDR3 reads TGTGCCAGCAAGATTGATGTTACAGATACGCAGTATTTT.

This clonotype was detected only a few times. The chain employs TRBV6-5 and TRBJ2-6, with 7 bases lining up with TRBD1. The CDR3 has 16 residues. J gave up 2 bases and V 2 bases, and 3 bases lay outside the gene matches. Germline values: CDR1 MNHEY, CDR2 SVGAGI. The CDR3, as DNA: TGTGCCAGCAGTTACCACAGGGGAACTGGGGCCAACGTCCTGACTTTC. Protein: CASSYHRGTGANVLTF.

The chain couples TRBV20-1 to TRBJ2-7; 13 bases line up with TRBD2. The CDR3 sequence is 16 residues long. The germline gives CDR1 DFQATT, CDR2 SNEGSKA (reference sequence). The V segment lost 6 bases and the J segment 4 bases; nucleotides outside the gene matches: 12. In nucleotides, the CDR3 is TGCAGTGCCTCAACAGGACTAGCGGGAGACTTTTACGAGCAGTACTTC. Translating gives CSASTGLAGDFYEQYF.

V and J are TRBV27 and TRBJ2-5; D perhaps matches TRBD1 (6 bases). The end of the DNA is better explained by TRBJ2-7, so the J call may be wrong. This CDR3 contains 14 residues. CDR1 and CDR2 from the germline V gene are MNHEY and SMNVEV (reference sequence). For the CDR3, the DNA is TGTGCCAGCAGTTTTGGACAGACCTACTACGAGCAGTACTTC. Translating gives CASSFGQTYYEQYF.

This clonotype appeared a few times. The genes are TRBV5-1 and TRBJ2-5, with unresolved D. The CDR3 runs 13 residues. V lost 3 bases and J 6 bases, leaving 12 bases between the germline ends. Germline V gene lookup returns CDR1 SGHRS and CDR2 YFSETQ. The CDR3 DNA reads TGCGCCAGCAGCTCTGCGGAGTCGAAGACCCAGTACTTC. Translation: CASSSAESKTQYF.

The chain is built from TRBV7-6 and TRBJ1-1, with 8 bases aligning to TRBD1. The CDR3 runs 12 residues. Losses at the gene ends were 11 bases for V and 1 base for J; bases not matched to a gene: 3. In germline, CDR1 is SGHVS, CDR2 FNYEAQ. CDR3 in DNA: TGTGCCGGACAGGGACGGAACACTGAAGCTTTCTTT. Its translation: CAGQGRNTEAFF.

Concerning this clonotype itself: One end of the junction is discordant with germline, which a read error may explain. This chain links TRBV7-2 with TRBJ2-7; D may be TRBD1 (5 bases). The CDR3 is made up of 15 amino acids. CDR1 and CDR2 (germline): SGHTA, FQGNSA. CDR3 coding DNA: TGTGTCAGCAGCTTAGGGGCGGTAAACTCCTACGAGCAGTACTTC. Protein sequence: CVSSLGAVNSYEQYF.

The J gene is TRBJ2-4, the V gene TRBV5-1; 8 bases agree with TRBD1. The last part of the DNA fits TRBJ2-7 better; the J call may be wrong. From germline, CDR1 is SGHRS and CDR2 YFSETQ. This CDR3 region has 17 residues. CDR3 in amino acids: CASSPRGPRTGNYEQYF. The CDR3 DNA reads TGCGCCAGCAGCCCCCGTGGCCCGCGGACAGGGAACTACGAGCAGTACTTC.

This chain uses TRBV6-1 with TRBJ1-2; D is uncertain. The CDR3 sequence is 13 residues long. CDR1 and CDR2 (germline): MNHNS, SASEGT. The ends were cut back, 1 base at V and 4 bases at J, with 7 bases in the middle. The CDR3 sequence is CASSEVGSYGYTF. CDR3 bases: TGTGCCAGCAGTGAAGTTGGCAGCTATGGCTACACCTTC.

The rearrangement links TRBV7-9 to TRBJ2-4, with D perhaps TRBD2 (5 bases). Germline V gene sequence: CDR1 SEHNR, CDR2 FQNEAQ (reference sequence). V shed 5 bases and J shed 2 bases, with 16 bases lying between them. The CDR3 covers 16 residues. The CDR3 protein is CASSPLGLSSKNIQYF. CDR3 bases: TGTGCCAGCAGCCCCCTCGGACTTTCCTCCAAAAACATTCAGTACTTC.

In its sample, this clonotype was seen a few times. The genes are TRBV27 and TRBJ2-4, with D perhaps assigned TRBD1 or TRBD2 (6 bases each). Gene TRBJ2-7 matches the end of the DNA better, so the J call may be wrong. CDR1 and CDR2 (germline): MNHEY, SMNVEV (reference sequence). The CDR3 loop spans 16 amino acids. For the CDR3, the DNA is TGTGCCAGCAGTGAAGCGCCGGGGGCCCCCCACTACGAGCAGTACTTC. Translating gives CASSEAPGAPHYEQYF.

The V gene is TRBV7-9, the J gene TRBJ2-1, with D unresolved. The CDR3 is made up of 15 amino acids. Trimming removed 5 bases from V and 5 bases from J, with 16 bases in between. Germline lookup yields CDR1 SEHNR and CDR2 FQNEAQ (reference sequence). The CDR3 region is CASSLSAVINNEQFF. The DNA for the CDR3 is TGTGCCAGCAGCCTATCCGCCGTCATAAACAATGAGCAGTTCTTC. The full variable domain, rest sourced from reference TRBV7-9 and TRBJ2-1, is DTGVSQNPRHKITKRGQNVTFRCDPISEHNRLYWYRQTLGQGPEFLTYFQNEAQLEKSRLLSDRFSAERPKGSFSTLEIQRTEQGDSAMYLCASSLSAVINNEQFFGPGTRLTVL.

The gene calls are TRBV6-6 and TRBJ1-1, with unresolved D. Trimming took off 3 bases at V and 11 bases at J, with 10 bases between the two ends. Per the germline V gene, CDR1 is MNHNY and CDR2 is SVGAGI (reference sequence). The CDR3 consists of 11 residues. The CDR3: CASSYGQGAFF. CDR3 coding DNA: TGTGCCAGCAGTTATGGGCAAGGGGCTTTCTTT.

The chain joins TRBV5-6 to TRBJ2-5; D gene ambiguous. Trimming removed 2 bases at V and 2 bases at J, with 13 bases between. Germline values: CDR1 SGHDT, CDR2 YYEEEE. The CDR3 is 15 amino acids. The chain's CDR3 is CASSFGPISQETQYF. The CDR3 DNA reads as TGTGCCAGCAGCTTTGGACCGATCTCTCAAGAGACCCAGTACTTC. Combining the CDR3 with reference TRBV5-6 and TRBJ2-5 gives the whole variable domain DAGVTQSPTHLIKTRGQQVTLRCSPKSGHDTVSWYQQALGQGPQFIFQYYEEEERQRGNFPDRFSGHQFPNYSSELNVNALLLGDSALYLCASSFGPISQETQYFGPGTRLLVL.